This TCR beta chain was identified during a study of control samples from healthy donors and cancer patients. Libraries were prepared by immunoSEQ multiplex PCR; TCRdb keeps only in-frame clonotypes and omits some of them. The repertoire includes 180,000 or so clones, 91% of them detected once, and 1.5% sits in the top ten. The length of the CDR3 is 14 residues. Germline assignment: CDR1 SGHRS and CDR2 YFSETQ. V was clipped by 1 base and J by 1 base, with 9 bases between them. This sequence joins TRBV5-1 and TRBJ2-7, with D perhaps matching TRBD1 or TRBD2 (5 bases each). The sequencing input was blood. This sequence was found in a woman under 40 in good health. The CDR3 bases are TGCGCCAGCAGCTTGCGGGGCCCTTCCTACGAGCAGTACTTC. This translates into CASSLRGPSYEQYF.